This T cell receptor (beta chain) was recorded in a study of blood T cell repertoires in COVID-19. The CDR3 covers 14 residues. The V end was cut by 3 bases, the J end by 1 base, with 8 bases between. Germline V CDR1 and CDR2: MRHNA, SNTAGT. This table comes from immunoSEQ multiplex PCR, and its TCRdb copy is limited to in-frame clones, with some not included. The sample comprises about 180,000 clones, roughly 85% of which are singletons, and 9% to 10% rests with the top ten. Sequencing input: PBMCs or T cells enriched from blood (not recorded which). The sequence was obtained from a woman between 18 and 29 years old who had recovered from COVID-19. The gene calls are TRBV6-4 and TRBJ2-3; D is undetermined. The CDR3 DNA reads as TGTGCCAGCAGTGAGATAGAGGGCACAGATACGCAGTATTTT. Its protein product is CASSEIEGTDTQYF.